Following are 22 T cell receptor beta chains from one sample sequenced in a study of Tregs in tolerant kidney transplant recipients. Profiling relied on immunoSEQ multiplex PCR, and the TCRdb table lists in-frame clones only, not all of them. The table records some 70,000 clones, around 90% of them present only once. The sequenced sample was CD4+ T cells from blood, obtained before the transplant. All receptors derive from a human donor who received a combined kidney and bone marrow transplant.

The chain recombines TRBV5-1 with TRBJ2-7, with 11 positions matching TRBD2. The CDR3 loop spans 14 amino acids. Germline CDR1 reads SGHRS; CDR2 reads YFSETQ. Losses at the gene ends were 3 bases for V and 2 bases for J; bases not matched to a gene: 1. The DNA of the CDR3 is TGCGCCAGCAGCTCGACTAGCGGGACCTACGAGCAGTACTTC. Translated: CASSSTSGTYEQYF.

This rearrangement joins TRBV4-1 to TRBJ2-3; D is possibly TRBD2 (6 bases). CDR1 MGHRA and CDR2 YSYEKL come from the germline V gene. Trimming removed 4 bases from V and 4 bases from J, with 18 bases in between. The CDR3 contains 16 residues. CDR3 residues: CASSLQLGRVSDTQYF. CDR3 nucleotides: TGCGCCAGCAGCCTCCAGCTCGGGAGAGTTTCAGATACGCAGTATTTT.

V gene TRBV7-8 combines with J gene TRBJ2-2; D is unresolved. Per germline, CDR1 SGHVS and CDR2 FQNEAQ. Trimming pared 1 base from V and 4 bases from J, leaving 10 bases between. The CDR3 loop spans 15 amino acids. In DNA, the CDR3 is TGTGCCAGCAGCTTAGATTCGGAGATCACCGGGGAGCTGTTTTTT. Translation: CASSLDSEITGELFF.

The V gene is TRBV6-1, the J gene TRBJ2-7, with D possibly being TRBD1 (6 bases). Germline V gene lookup returns CDR1 MNHNS and CDR2 SASEGT. This CDR3 is 13 amino acids long. Trimming shortened V by 7 bases and J by 3 bases, and 13 bases separated the two germline ends. The CDR3 here is CASNPGDLYEQYF. DNA for the CDR3: TGTGCCAGCAATCCAGGGGACCTCTACGAGCAGTACTTC.

The CDR3 loop is CASSQPPAGGVETNEKLFF. In DNA form, the CDR3 reads TGCGCCAGCAGCCAACCTCCCGCGGGGGGCGTAGAAACTAATGAAAAACTGTTTTTT. The chain carries TRBV4-1 and TRBJ1-4, with a possible D match to TRBD1 (6 bases). The CDR3 has 19 residues. Germline lookup yields CDR1 MGHRA and CDR2 YSYEKL. Trimming cost V 2 bases and J 1 base, with 20 bases left between them.

The J gene is TRBJ1-1, the V gene TRBV7-3, with TRBD1 matching over 8 bases. Germline assignment: CDR1 SGHTA and CDR2 FQGTGA. The CDR3 is 13 amino acids. Trimming at V came to 4 bases and at J to 6 bases, leaving 4 bases not matched to a gene. For the CDR3, the DNA is TGTGCCAGCAGCTCAGGGGGCGGCTCTGAAGCTTTCTTT. This encodes CASSSGGGSEAFF. Full variable domain (remainder filled in from reference TRBV7-3 and TRBJ1-1): GAGVSQTPSNKVTEKGKYVELRCDPISGHTALYWYRQSLGQGPEFLIYFQGTGAADDSGLPNDRFFAVRPEGSVSTLKIQRTERGDSAVYLCASSSGGGSEAFFGQGTRLTVV.

CDR3 region: CASSLLASEQFF. As DNA, the CDR3 is TGTGCCAGCAGCTTACTAGCGAGTGAGCAGTTCTTC. V and J are TRBV5-4 and TRBJ2-1, with 7 bases lining up with TRBD2. V lost 2 bases, J lost 9 bases, and 2 bases stayed unmatched. Germline loops: CDR1 SGHNT, CDR2 YYREEE (reference sequence). This CDR3 is 12 amino acids long.

The J gene is TRBJ2-7, the V gene TRBV7-2; TRBD2 matches at 10 bases. Germline trimming cut 1 base from V and 11 bases from J; bases unmatched to any gene: 11. The CDR3 extends over 15 amino acids. The germline V gene has CDR1 SGHTA and CDR2 FQGNSA. CDR3 loop: CASSLGALAGPEEYF. The CDR3 DNA sequence: TGTGCCAGCAGCTTAGGAGCACTAGCGGGGCCGGAGGAGTACTTC. Drawing the rest from reference TRBV7-2 and TRBJ2-7, the complete variable domain is GAGVSQSPSNKVTEKGKDVELRCDPISGHTALYWYRQSLGQGLEFLIYFQGNSAPDKSGLPSDRFSAERTGGSVSTLTIQRTQQEDSAVYLCASSLGALAGPEEYFGPGTRLTVT.

The gene calls are TRBV6-1 and TRBJ1-2; TRBD1 agrees at 8 bases. Trimming at V came to 4 bases and at J to 8 bases, leaving 12 bases not matched to a gene. Looked up from germline, CDR1 is MNHNS and CDR2 is SASEGT. The CDR3 has 15 residues. The CDR3: CASSARQGIVGGYTF. CDR3 sequence (DNA): TGTGCCAGCAGTGCCCGACAGGGGATAGTAGGAGGCTACACCTTC.

The V gene is TRBV30, the J gene TRBJ2-7, with TRBD1 matching over 7 bases. The V gene's germline CDR1 is GTSNPN and CDR2 SVGIG (reference sequence). With V trimmed by 0 bases and J by 4 bases, 6 bases remained unmatched. The CDR3 covers 14 residues. The CDR3 spells CAWSVLAGGYEQYF. For the CDR3, the DNA is TGTGCCTGGAGTGTACTCGCAGGGGGATACGAGCAGTACTTC.

The chain joins TRBV6-6 to TRBJ1-1, with D perhaps TRBD1 (6 bases). The CDR3 loop spans 14 amino acids. Germline values: CDR1 MNHNY, CDR2 SVGAGI (reference sequence). Between the trimmed V and J ends, which lost 6 bases and 3 bases, there was a span of 14 bases. The CDR3 loop reads CASRAQGSDTEAFF. The CDR3 DNA reads TGTGCCAGCAGGGCACAGGGTTCGGACACTGAAGCTTTCTTT.

The V call is TRBV5-4, the J call TRBJ2-1, with a tentative D call TRBD2 (6 bases). V lost 4 bases to trimming and J lost 0 bases, with 14 bases between them. Germline lookup yields CDR1 SGHNT and CDR2 YYREEE (reference sequence). The CDR3 has 16 amino acids. The CDR3 sequence is CASSTSSVSSYNEQFF. In DNA, the CDR3 is TGTGCCAGCAGCACTTCTAGCGTAAGCTCCTACAATGAGCAGTTCTTC.

The rearrangement uses TRBV19 and TRBJ1-4; possibly TRBD1 for D (5 bases). Deletions cut 10 bases from V and 3 bases from J, with 12 bases between. The CDR3 extends over 13 amino acids. Germline assignment: CDR1 LNHDA and CDR2 SQIVND (reference sequence). This chain's CDR3 is CATGGVANEKLFF. The CDR3 bases are TGTGCCACCGGAGGGGTTGCTAATGAAAAACTGTTTTTT. Supplemented by reference TRBV19 and TRBJ1-4, the full variable domain reads DGGITQSPKYLFRKEGQNVTLSCEQNLNHDAMYWYRQDPGQGLRLIYYSQIVNDFQKGDIAEGYSVSREKKESFPLTVTSAQKNPTAFYLCATGGVANEKLFFGSGTQLSVL.

V gene TRBV7-6 combines with J gene TRBJ2-5, with 8 nucleotides matching TRBD1. Germline V gene lookup returns CDR1 SGHVS and CDR2 FNYEAQ. This CDR3 comprises 17 residues. V shed 4 bases and J 5 bases; nucleotides not matched to a gene: 15. CDR3 in amino acids: CASSWPLTGGEGETQYF. For the CDR3, the DNA is TGTGCCAGCAGCTGGCCGCTCACAGGGGGAGAGGGGGAGACCCAGTACTTC. The variable domain in full, completed from reference TRBV7-6 and TRBJ2-5, reads GAGVSQSPRYKVTKRGQDVALRCDPISGHVSLYWYRQALGQGPEFLTYFNYEAQQDKSGLPNDRFSAERPEGSISTLTIQRTEQRDSAMYRCASSWPLTGGEGETQYFGPGTRLLVL.

The CDR3 loop is CASSALAVDQPQHF. The CDR3 DNA sequence: TGTGCCAGCAGCGCCCTAGCGGTCGATCAGCCCCAGCATTTT. The V gene is TRBV2, the J gene TRBJ1-5; D ambiguous. CDR1 is SNHLY, CDR2 FYNNEI, per germline. Trimming removed 6 bases from V and 5 bases from J, with 14 bases in between. The CDR3 contains 14 residues.

The chain carries TRBV2 and TRBJ2-3, with TRBD1 as a possible D gene (6 bases). Germline CDR1 and CDR2: SNHLY and FYNNEI. Trimming pared 5 bases from V and 10 bases from J, leaving 16 bases between. The CDR3 has 13 amino acids. The chain's CDR3 is CASSFTGSSAQYF. CDR3 sequence (DNA): TGTGCCAGCAGTTTTACAGGGTCGTCTGCGCAGTATTTT.

V usage is TRBV4-2 and J usage is TRBJ2-3; 7 nucleotides line up with TRBD2. This CDR3 has 16 residues. Germline CDR1 is LGHNA and CDR2 is YNFKEQ. With 0 bases clipped from V and 5 bases from J, the junction kept 8 bases outside the gene matches. DNA of the CDR3: TGTGCCAGCAGCCAAGATTCGGCGGGAGAGGGAGATACGCAGTATTTT. This gives the protein CASSQDSAGEGDTQYF.

V usage is TRBV28 and J usage is TRBJ1-2; 7 bases map to TRBD1. The CDR3 sequence is 13 residues long. Looked up from germline, CDR1 is MDHEN and CDR2 is SYDVKM. V lost 9 bases to trimming and J lost 3 bases; unmatched junction nucleotides: 7. The CDR3 here is CASKTGSDYGYTF. The CDR3 DNA reads TGTGCCAGTAAGACAGGGTCGGACTATGGCTACACCTTC.

The gene calls are TRBV5-1 and TRBJ1-1; TRBD1 agrees at 7 bases. The J segment lost 6 bases and the V segment lost 2 bases, leaving 7 bases of the junction unmatched. This CDR3 spans 14 amino acids. Germline V lookup: CDR1 SGHRS, CDR2 YFSETQ. The CDR3 spells CASSLLPGQPEAFF. The CDR3 coding sequence is TGCGCCAGCAGCTTACTACCGGGACAGCCTGAAGCTTTCTTT.

The chain joins TRBV7-3 to TRBJ2-1; 9 bases match TRBD2. The CDR3 contains 14 residues. V was pared by 2 bases and J by 6 bases, with 2 bases of the junction left unmatched. CDR1 is SGHTA, CDR2 FQGTGA, per germline. The CDR3 loop is CASSLAGGGNEQFF. DNA of the CDR3: TGTGCCAGCAGCTTAGCGGGAGGGGGCAATGAGCAGTTCTTC. Looking up the rest from reference TRBV7-3 and TRBJ2-1 gives the full variable domain: GAGVSQTPSNKVTEKGKYVELRCDPISGHTALYWYRQSLGQGPEFLIYFQGTGAADDSGLPNDRFFAVRPEGSVSTLKIQRTERGDSAVYLCASSLAGGGNEQFFGPGTRLTVL.

The J gene is TRBJ1-1, the V gene TRBV5-1, with 9 bases fitting TRBD1. CDR3 length equals 13 residues. J gave up 7 bases and V 4 bases, and 5 bases lay outside the gene matches. Germline CDR1 reads SGHRS; CDR2 reads YFSETQ. CDR3 DNA: TGCGCCAGCAGCCCGGGACAGGGCTTTGAAGCTTTCTTT. Amino acids: CASSPGQGFEAFF.

DNA for the CDR3: TGTGCCAGCAGTTTGCGACTAGCCCAAGAGACCCAGTACTTC. It encodes CASSLRLAQETQYF. The chain uses TRBV27 and TRBJ2-5, with 7 bases that match TRBD2. CDR1 is MNHEY, CDR2 SMNVEV, per germline (reference sequence). V dropped 3 bases and J dropped 1; count of bases not matched to a gene: 2. The CDR3 sequence is 14 residues long.